Detailed here is one T cell receptor beta chain. The data stem from a study of Ad26.COV2.S vaccination and SARS-CoV-2 variants. The repertoire was sequenced with immunoSEQ multiplex PCR; TCRdb's copy has only in-frame clones and lacks some. The sample shows 150,000 to 200,000 clones, around nine tenths of them seen only once. The V gene end was trimmed by 5 bases and the J gene end by 2 bases; junction bases not matched to a gene: 6. Looked up from germline, CDR1 is SGDLS and CDR2 is YYNGEE. The CDR3 has 14 residues. Material: peripheral blood, obtained after recovery from COVID-19. This clonotype was sampled from a human donor who had recovered from COVID-19. The chain links TRBV9 to TRBJ1-2; 7 bases line up with TRBD1. CDR3 coding DNA: TGTGCCAGCAGTGATACAGGGGACAACTATGGCTACACCTTC. Encoded protein: CASSDTGDNYGYTF.